Listed here are 7 T cell receptor beta chains from one sample, sequenced in a study of post-analysis software for immune sequencing data. General observations from the study: Patients carried several TRBV segments more frequently than controls did, and TRBV5-6, TRBV5-1 and TRBV20-1 were among them.

These receptors are not linked to any known antigen. Researchers reported that TCR beta cDNA libraries carried unique molecular identifiers. Each CDR3 protein gets one entry after TCRdb re-called the PCR reads with MiXCR. In the table there are about 820,000 distinct CDR3 sequences, approximately 53% of which are singletons. The sequenced material came from blood. These receptors were obtained from a girl under 18 with multiple sclerosis.

The chain joins TRBV4-1 to TRBJ2-1, with D possibly being TRBD2 (6 bases). The CDR3 spans 15 residues. Trimming cost V 6 bases and J 5 bases, with 17 bases left between them. In germline, CDR1 is MGHRA, CDR2 YSYEKL. Here the CDR3 reads CASRVEASVHNEQFF. DNA of the CDR3: TGCGCCAGCAGGGTCGAGGCTAGCGTGCACAATGAGCAGTTCTTC.

The chain has TRBV25-1 and TRBJ2-1; TRBD2 aligns across 9 bases. J was trimmed by 10 bases and V by 7 bases; bases with no gene match: 11. The CDR3 totals 14 residues. Germline CDR1 is MGHDK and CDR2 is SYGVNS. CDR3 sequence: CASTNGREGREQFF. Here the CDR3 DNA reads TGTGCCAGCACAAACGGGCGGGAGGGACGCGAGCAGTTCTTC.

The chain uses TRBV12-3 or TRBV12-4 and TRBJ2-1, with D possibly being TRBD1 (5 bases). Trimming stripped 3 bases from V and 5 bases from J, with 8 bases between. CDR3 length equals 13 residues. The chain's CDR3 is CASSFQGHNEQFF. CDR3 DNA sequence: TGTGCCAGCAGTTTTCAGGGCCACAATGAGCAGTTCTTC.

The chain employs TRBV4-1 and TRBJ2-1; possible D gene TRBD2, 6 bases. Germline CDR1 is MGHRA and CDR2 is YSYEKL. The CDR3 is 17 residues long. The germline V and J ends were trimmed by 4 bases and 0 bases, with 16 bases remaining between them. CDR3 protein: CASSLSLATSSYNEQFF. The CDR3 DNA sequence: TGCGCCAGCAGCCTATCTCTAGCGACAAGCTCCTACAATGAGCAGTTCTTC.

Turning to this clonotype: At one boundary the junction diverges from the germline segment, which might be a read error. The chain is built from TRBV12-3 or TRBV12-4 and TRBJ2-3; 7 bases are a match to TRBD1. The CDR3 loop spans 18 amino acids. The CDR3, as DNA: TGTACCAGCAGTGGGGCTATTGACAGGGAGACTAGCACAGATACGCAGTATTTT. This translates into CTSSGAIDRETSTDTQYF.

The V call is TRBV10-3, the J call TRBJ2-1; weak D call: TRBD2 (6 bases). Germline V gene lookup returns CDR1 ENHRY and CDR2 SYGVKD. Trimming removed 7 bases at V and 0 bases at J, with 10 bases between. The CDR3 consists of 14 residues. The chain's CDR3 is CAITRDFSYNEQFF. As DNA, the CDR3 is TGTGCCATCACCCGGGACTTCTCCTACAATGAGCAGTTCTTC.

The sample holds a few counts of this clonotype. This chain links TRBV20-1 with TRBJ2-6; D call uncertain. Germline assignment: CDR1 DFQATT and CDR2 SNEGSKA (reference sequence). This CDR3 contains 14 residues. V was trimmed by 1 base and J by 0 bases, leaving 4 bases between them. The CDR3 DNA follows: TGCAGTGCTAGAGTGAACTCTGGGGCCAACGTCCTGACTTTC. Translated: CSARVNSGANVLTF.